This TCR beta chain was recovered during a study of T cells in Graves' hyperthyroidism and ophthalmopathy. Study-wide findings and caveats: Model output signaled ophthalmopathy a median 6.5 months ahead of onset. In the analysis, a 13 V-J model separated ophthalmopathy from stable hyperthyroidism.

This clonotype was picked up many times. Its antigen is undetermined. Researchers amplified the TCR beta CDR3 regions from RNA transcripts. The HTBI primer set served for first-round RT-PCR of the TCR CDR3. MiXCR was run by TCRdb on the multiplex PCR reads, yielding one entry per CDR3 protein. The sample has about 420,000 distinct CDR3 sequences, around a sixth seen once. V was cut by 4 bases and J by 4 bases, with 6 bases left in between. The CDR3 is 13 residues long. In germline, CDR1 is SGHRS, CDR2 YFSETQ. The clonotype originates from a woman younger than 35 with Graves' hyperthyroidism. This rearrangement joins TRBV5-1 to TRBJ2-6, with D possibly matching TRBD1 (6 bases). Sequenced sample: blood. CDR3 residues: CASSGTGANVLTF. CDR3 in DNA: TGCGCCAGCAGCGGGACAGGGGCCAACGTCCTGACTTTC.